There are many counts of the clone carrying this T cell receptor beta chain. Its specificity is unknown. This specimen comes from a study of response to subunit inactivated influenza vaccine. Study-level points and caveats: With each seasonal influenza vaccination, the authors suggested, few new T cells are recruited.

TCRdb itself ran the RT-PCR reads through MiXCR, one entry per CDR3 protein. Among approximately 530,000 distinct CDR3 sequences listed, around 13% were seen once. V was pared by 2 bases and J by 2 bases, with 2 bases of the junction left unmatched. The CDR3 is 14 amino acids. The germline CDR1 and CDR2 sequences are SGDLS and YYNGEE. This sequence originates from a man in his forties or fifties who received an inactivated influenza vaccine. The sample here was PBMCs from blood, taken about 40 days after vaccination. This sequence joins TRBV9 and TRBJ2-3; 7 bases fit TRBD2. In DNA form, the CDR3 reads TGTGCCAGCAGCGTTAGCGGGTTCACAGATACGCAGTATTTT. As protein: CASSVSGFTDTQYF.